The rows below give T cell receptor beta chains drawn from one sample of a study of Graves' ophthalmopathy and Graves' hyperthyroidism. TCRdb fed the multiplex PCR reads into MiXCR, producing one record per CDR3 protein. The sample yields about 400,000 distinct CDR3 sequences, roughly 18% seen once. The material sequenced was peripheral blood. The receptors shown here come from a woman under 30 with Graves' ophthalmopathy. CDR3s include the opening cysteine and the closing phenylalanine or tryptophan. D genes are given only for firm matches. Not every row has a clone size; where given, it reads once, few, many or a size class.

TRBV11-3	many	NA	TRBJ1-3	TGTGCCAGCAGCTTAGTTGTGGGTACGGCGGGAAACACCATATATTTT	CASSLVVGTAGNTIYF
TRBV11-2	many	NA	TRBJ2-5	TGTGCCAGCAGCCCCCCTTCCTCGGCCGGGCAAGAGACCCAGTACTTC	CASSPPSSAGQETQYF
TRBV6-2/TRBV6-3	many	NA	TRBJ1-5	TGTGCCAGCAGTTTAGGAGCGGGGTTAGGGGGTCAGCCCCAGCATTTT	CASSLGAGLGGQPQHF
TRBV29-1	NA	TRBD2	TRBJ2-2	TGCAGCGTTGCGGCTAGCGGGGGCCTCTCCCCCGGGGAGCTGTTTTTT	CSVAASGGLSPGELFF
TRBV28	many	NA	TRBJ1-5	TGTGCCAGCAGACAGGCTGCCGGACAGCTTAGATATCAGCCCCAGCATTTT	CASRQAAGQLRYQPQHF
TRBV12-3/TRBV12-4	many	NA	TRBJ1-1	TGTGCCTCCCAGGCCTGGCACTCCGCGGGCCAAGGGGCTGAAGCTCTCTTT	CASQAWHSAGQGAEALF
TRBV2	many	NA	TRBJ1-2	TGTGCCAGCAGGGTAGGCTATGGCTACACCTTC	CASRVGYGYTF
TRBV7-2	once	NA	TRBJ2-2	TGTGCCGGGTACAGGGCGTCCGCCGGGGAGCTGTTTTTT	CAGYRASAGELFF
TRBV11-2	many	NA	TRBJ2-2	TGTGCCAGCAGCGAAGGTGGGGGCCCCACCCCCACCGGGGAGCTGTTTTTT	CASSEGGGPTPTGELFF
TRBV14	many	NA	TRBJ2-7	TGTGCCAGCAGCCCCATCGGCGTTTGGGGGCGCCCCATGGGGCAGTACTTC	CASSPIGVWGRPMGQYF
TRBV4-2	many	TRBD2	TRBJ2-7	TGTGCCAGCAGCCAAGTGCTAGCGGGATACGAGCAGTACTTC	CASSQVLAGYEQYF
TRBV20-1	many	NA	TRBJ1-6	TGCAGTGCTAAGTGGCAGTATAATTCACCCCTCCACTTT	CSAKWQYNSPLHF
TRBV6-2/TRBV6-3	many	NA	TRBJ1-5	TGTGCCAGCAGTTACGGGGAATATAGCAATCAGCCCCAGCATTTT	CASSYGEYSNQPQHF
TRBV12-3/TRBV12-4	NA	NA	TRBJ2-7	TGTGCCAGCCGCGGGCTCCTTGGGAGCTACGAGCAGTACTTC	CASRGLLGSYEQYF
TRBV6-5	NA	NA	TRBJ1-1	TGTGCCAGCAGTTATCTTGGGCACGACACTGAAGCTTTCTTT	CASSYLGHDTEAFF
TRBV20-1	NA	TRBD2	TRBJ2-5	TGCAGTGCTAGCCCTAGCGGGAGTACGAAGACCCAGTACTTC	CSASPSGSTKTQYF
TRBV6-2/TRBV6-3	many	NA	TRBJ2-5	TGTGCCAGCAGTAATTTGAGGGGGGTCTACCAAGAGACCCAGTACTTC	CASSNLRGVYQETQYF
TRBV11-2	many	NA	TRBJ2-7	TGTGCCAGCGGGCAAACTTTGTACGAGCAGTACTTC	CASGQTLYEQYF
TRBV19	NA	TRBD1	TRBJ2-2	TGTGCCAGTAGAGACAGGGAATTGAACACCGGGGAGCTGTTTTTT	CASRDRELNTGELFF
TRBV9	many	NA	TRBJ2-5	TGTGCCAGCAACCAAGCCAGCGGGTTACAAGAGACCCAGTACTTC	CASNQASGLQETQYF
TRBV9	NA	NA	TRBJ1-3	TGTGCCAGCAGCGTAGGGGGGCAGTCCGGAAACACCATATATTTT	CASSVGGQSGNTIYF
TRBV7-2	few	TRBD2	TRBJ2-5	TGTGCCAGCAGCTCGACTAGCGGGTGGACCCAGTACTTC	CASSSTSGWTQYF
TRBV6-1	many	NA	TRBJ2-4	TGTGCCAGCAGTTCCACCGGAGATGACAGGTGCTTC	CASSSTGDDRCF
TRBV6-1	NA	NA	TRBJ1-6	TGTGCCAGCAGTGAGAGAACAGTTAATTCACCCCTCCACTTT	CASSERTVNSPLHF
TRBV7-2	many	NA	TRBJ1-1	TGTGCCAGCAGCCCGGGACAAGGATGGTACACTGAAGCTTTCTTT	CASSPGQGWYTEAFF
TRBV28	many	TRBD2	TRBJ2-7	TGTGCCAGCAGTTCCGGGACTAGCGGGGGGCCGTACTACGAGCAGTACTTC	CASSSGTSGGPYYEQYF
TRBV30	many	NA	TRBJ2-5	TGTGCCTGGACAGGGGCGGGTATGGAGACCCAGTACTTC	CAWTGAGMETQYF
TRBV5-1	many	NA	TRBJ1-1	TGCGCCAGCACCTTTGACATGGGGCAAACTGAAGCTTTCTTT	CASTFDMGQTEAFF
TRBV5-1	many	NA	TRBJ2-7	TGCGCCAGCAGCTTGGGGTTCACCTCCTACGAGCAGTACTTC	CASSLGFTSYEQYF
TRBV7-3	many	NA	TRBJ2-1	TGTGCCAGCAGCCCCACCCGGGACTACAATGAGCAGTTCTTC	CASSPTRDYNEQFF
TRBV28	many	NA	TRBJ1-5	TGTGCCAGCAGCCCCCTCTGGAGCAATCAGCCCCAGCATTTT	CASSPLWSNQPQHF
TRBV15	NA	NA	TRBJ1-1	TGTGCCACCAGCAGGCCCGACTCTGGAAGCACTGAAGCTTTCTTT	CATSRPDSGSTEAFF
TRBV19	many	NA	TRBJ1-5	TGTGCCAGTAGTATCGGGGTTCAGCCCCAGCATTTT	CASSIGVQPQHF
TRBV5-8	many	TRBD2	TRBJ2-1	TGTGCCAGCAGCTTTTTCTCTAGCGGGGGTAATGAGCAGTTCTTC	CASSFFSSGGNEQFF
TRBV13	many	NA	TRBJ2-5	TGTGCCAGCAGCTTAAGGGGTGGATCCCTGCAAGAGACCCAGTACTTC	CASSLRGGSLQETQYF
TRBV6-1	many	NA	TRBJ2-4	TGTGCCAGCAACAACCGGGCCTCCAAAAACATTCAGTACTTC	CASNNRASKNIQYF
TRBV19	many	NA	TRBJ2-7	TGTGCCAGTAGTTTCGCTACGTCCTCCTACGAGCAGTACTTC	CASSFATSSYEQYF
TRBV6-2/TRBV6-3	many	NA	TRBJ1-5	TGTGCCAGCAGTTACCGGGGGAGGAATCAGCCCCAGCATTTT	CASSYRGRNQPQHF
TRBV12-3/TRBV12-4	many	NA	TRBJ1-1	TGTGCCAGCAGGGGACGGACGGCCTCCAAGGCTTTCTTT	CASRGRTASKAFF
TRBV28	NA	NA	TRBJ2-4	TGTGCCAGCAGTTTCATCCTGGCACTCGAAACGGGTGACATTCAGTACTTC	CASSFILALETGDIQYF
TRBV12-3/TRBV12-4	NA	NA	TRBJ1-2	TGTGCCAGCAGTCCCTTGGACGGTCTTACCTTC	CASSPLDGLTF
TRBV12-3/TRBV12-4	many	TRBD1	TRBJ1-5	TGTGCCAGCAGTTTAGCAAGACAGGGGTGGCAGCCCCAGCATTTT	CASSLARQGWQPQHF
TRBV28	few	NA	TRBJ1-5	TGTGCCAGCAGTCGCCTCTCGGGTCAGCCCCAGCATTTT	CASSRLSGQPQHF
TRBV30	many	NA	TRBJ1-2	TGTGCCTGGAGTGTCGACTATGGCTACACCTTC	CAWSVDYGYTF
TRBV2	many	NA	TRBJ2-4	TGTGCCAGCAGGGGGACGGACGCCAAAAACATTCAGTACTTC	CASRGTDAKNIQYF
TRBV12-3/TRBV12-4	many	TRBD1	TRBJ2-7	TGTGCCAGCAGTTCTACGCAACAGGGGGTATACGAGCAGTACTTC	CASSSTQQGVYEQYF
TRBV20-1	many	NA	TRBJ1-1	TGCAGTGCTAGTTCCCCCCCGGCGGGGGGTGAAGCTTTCTTT	CSASSPPAGGEAFF
TRBV6-1	few	NA	TRBJ2-7	TGTGCCAGCTCGCGGGGACTGTACTACGAGCAGTACTTC	CASSRGLYYEQYF
TRBV12-3/TRBV12-4	many	TRBD2	TRBJ2-7	TGTGCCAGCAGTCCCCTCCTAGCGGGCTACGAGCAGTACTTC	CASSPLLAGYEQYF
TRBV6-5	many	TRBD1	TRBJ2-2	TGTGCCAGCAGTTACCCCGGGACAGAGAACACCGGGGAGCTGTTTTTT	CASSYPGTENTGELFF
TRBV5-1	many	TRBD1	TRBJ2-7	TGCGCCAGCACCCCCGGGACAGTTTTCAGCTACGAGCAGTACTTC	CASTPGTVFSYEQYF
TRBV2	NA	NA	TRBJ1-6	TGTGCCAGCAGTGATTCAGGGGTTAATTCACCCCTCCACTTT	CASSDSGVNSPLHF
TRBV28	many	NA	TRBJ1-1	TGTGCCAGCAGTTTCGATATAAGAGACAGCACGAACACTGAAGCTTTCTTT	CASSFDIRDSTNTEAFF
TRBV15	many	NA	TRBJ2-4	TGTGCCACCAGCAGGGAGAGGCCCGAAGCCCTAGCCAAAAACATTCAGTACTTC	CATSRERPEALAKNIQYF
TRBV28	many	NA	TRBJ1-5	TGTGCCAGCAGTTTTGGCAACAATCAGCCCCAGCATTTT	CASSFGNNQPQHF
TRBV12-3/TRBV12-4	NA	NA	TRBJ1-2	TGTGCCAGCAGTTTAGCGGCAGGGCGCGGCTACACCTTC	CASSLAAGRGYTF
TRBV27	many	NA	TRBJ2-5	TGTGCCAGCAGCTTTATGGAGACCCAGTACTTC	CASSFMETQYF
TRBV12-3/TRBV12-4	NA	NA	TRBJ1-5	TGTGCCAGCAGTGATACAGGGCCCTCTCAGCCCCAGCATTTT	CASSDTGPSQPQHF
TRBV28	many	NA	TRBJ1-2	TGTGCCAGCAGTTTCAGGGTAAACTATGGCTACACCTTC	CASSFRVNYGYTF
TRBV7-8	many	TRBD2	TRBJ2-7	TGTGCCAGCAGCACTAGATCCGGACTAGTTGGCGAGCAGTACTTC	CASSTRSGLVGEQYF